This T cell receptor (beta chain) was sequenced in a study of human T cells and chemical hapten exposure. This clonotype was detected ten times or more. Whole blood that had not been fractionated was the source of extracted total RNA. The CDR3 extends over 11 amino acids. Trimming shortened V by 0 bases and J by 7 bases, and 4 bases separated the two germline ends. CDR1 is SGHRS and CDR2 is YFSETQ in the germline V gene. Within the library, unique molecular identifiers were attached to each individual cDNA molecule. TCRdb reprocessed the reads with MiXCR, giving one entry per CDR3 protein. This sample has about 120,000 distinct CDR3 sequences, with around 8.5% found just once.

This clonotype was obtained from a human donor in good health. Some clones in this sample may be carry-over from other donors' samples. J is TRBJ1-1 and V is TRBV5-1; D is undetermined. The sequencing input was whole blood. The chain's CDR3 is CASSLESEAFF. The CDR3 nucleotides read TGCGCCAGCAGCTTGGAGAGTGAAGCTTTCTTT.